This T cell receptor (beta chain) derives from a study of blood T cell repertoires in COVID-19. In the authors' workflow: Reference gene primer amplification gave estimated nucleated cell counts. The table came from immunoSEQ multiplex PCR; TCRdb's copy has only in-frame clones and leaves some out. V, J and clone size are taken as reported in that table, and D and trimming were inferred from the DNA itself. This sample has about 130,000 clones, with about 76% found just once. The clonotype was recovered from an elderly man with acute or convalescent COVID-19. Sequencing input: peripheral blood.

The CDR3 is CASSGPGQGGSPLHF. For the CDR3, the DNA is TGTGCCAGCAGTGGGCCGGGACAGGGGGGTTCACCCCTCCACTTT. The rearrangement links TRBV28 to TRBJ1-6; 11 bases are a match to TRBD1. The V segment lost 5 bases and the J segment 9 bases; nucleotides outside the gene matches: 6. This CDR3 is built from 15 residues. Germline assignment: CDR1 MDHEN and CDR2 SYDVKM.